A single sample is the source of the 5 T cell receptor beta chains below, sequenced in a study of cytotoxic CD8 clonotypes in ibrutinib-treated CLL. The repertoire was sequenced with immunoSEQ multiplex PCR; TCRdb's copy has only in-frame clones and lacks some. The repertoire holds about 140,000 clones, with 80% as singletons. The sequenced sample was PBMCs, obtained after 36 months of ibrutinib treatment. Receptor source: a human donor with chronic lymphocytic leukemia.

The rearrangement links TRBV18 to TRBJ1-1; no firm D call. CDR3 length equals 14 residues. Trimming stripped 2 bases from V and 1 base from J, with 8 bases between. Per germline, CDR1 KGHSH and CDR2 LQKENI. CDR3 sequence reads: CASSPIHRNTEAFF. The CDR3 DNA is TGTGCCAGCTCACCAATTCACAGGAACACTGAAGCTTTCTTT.

The chain carries TRBV16 and TRBJ2-2; D is unresolved. Germline V gene sequence: CDR1 KGHSY, CDR2 FQNENV. The CDR3 contains 11 residues. Between the trimmed V and J ends, which lost 4 bases and 4 bases, there was a span of 1 base. CDR3 in amino acids: CASSLTGELFF. For the CDR3, the DNA is TGTGCCAGCAGCCTCACCGGGGAGCTGTTTTTT.

CDR3 region: CASSLPGQGKNTEAFF. CDR3 nucleotide sequence: TGTGCCAGCAGCTTGCCCGGACAGGGGAAGAACACTGAAGCTTTCTTT. The chain combines TRBV11-2 with TRBJ1-1, with TRBD1 matching 9 bases. The germline V gene has CDR1 SGHAT and CDR2 FQNNGV. This CDR3 has 16 amino acids. V gave up 3 bases and J gave up 1 base; unmatched junction bases: 6.

V usage is TRBV5-1 and J usage is TRBJ2-1; the D is unclear. The CDR3 is 12 amino acids. CDR1 is SGHRS, CDR2 YFSETQ, per germline. V gave up 0 bases and J gave up 15 bases, with 13 bases separating them. CDR3 bases: TGCGCCAGCAGCTTGGAGGATGCGCGGAGGTTCTTC. Residues: CASSLEDARRFF.

The chain carries TRBV27 and TRBJ1-1; 7 bases map to TRBD1. The CDR3 is made up of 16 amino acids. Looked up from germline, CDR1 is MNHEY and CDR2 is SMNVEV (reference sequence). The junction had 11 bases not matched to a gene; V was cut back by 3 bases and J by 4 bases. In nucleotides, the CDR3 is TGTGCCAGCAGTTTTACTCTCGGGACAGTAGGCACTGAAGCTTTCTTT. It is translated as CASSFTLGTVGTEAFF.